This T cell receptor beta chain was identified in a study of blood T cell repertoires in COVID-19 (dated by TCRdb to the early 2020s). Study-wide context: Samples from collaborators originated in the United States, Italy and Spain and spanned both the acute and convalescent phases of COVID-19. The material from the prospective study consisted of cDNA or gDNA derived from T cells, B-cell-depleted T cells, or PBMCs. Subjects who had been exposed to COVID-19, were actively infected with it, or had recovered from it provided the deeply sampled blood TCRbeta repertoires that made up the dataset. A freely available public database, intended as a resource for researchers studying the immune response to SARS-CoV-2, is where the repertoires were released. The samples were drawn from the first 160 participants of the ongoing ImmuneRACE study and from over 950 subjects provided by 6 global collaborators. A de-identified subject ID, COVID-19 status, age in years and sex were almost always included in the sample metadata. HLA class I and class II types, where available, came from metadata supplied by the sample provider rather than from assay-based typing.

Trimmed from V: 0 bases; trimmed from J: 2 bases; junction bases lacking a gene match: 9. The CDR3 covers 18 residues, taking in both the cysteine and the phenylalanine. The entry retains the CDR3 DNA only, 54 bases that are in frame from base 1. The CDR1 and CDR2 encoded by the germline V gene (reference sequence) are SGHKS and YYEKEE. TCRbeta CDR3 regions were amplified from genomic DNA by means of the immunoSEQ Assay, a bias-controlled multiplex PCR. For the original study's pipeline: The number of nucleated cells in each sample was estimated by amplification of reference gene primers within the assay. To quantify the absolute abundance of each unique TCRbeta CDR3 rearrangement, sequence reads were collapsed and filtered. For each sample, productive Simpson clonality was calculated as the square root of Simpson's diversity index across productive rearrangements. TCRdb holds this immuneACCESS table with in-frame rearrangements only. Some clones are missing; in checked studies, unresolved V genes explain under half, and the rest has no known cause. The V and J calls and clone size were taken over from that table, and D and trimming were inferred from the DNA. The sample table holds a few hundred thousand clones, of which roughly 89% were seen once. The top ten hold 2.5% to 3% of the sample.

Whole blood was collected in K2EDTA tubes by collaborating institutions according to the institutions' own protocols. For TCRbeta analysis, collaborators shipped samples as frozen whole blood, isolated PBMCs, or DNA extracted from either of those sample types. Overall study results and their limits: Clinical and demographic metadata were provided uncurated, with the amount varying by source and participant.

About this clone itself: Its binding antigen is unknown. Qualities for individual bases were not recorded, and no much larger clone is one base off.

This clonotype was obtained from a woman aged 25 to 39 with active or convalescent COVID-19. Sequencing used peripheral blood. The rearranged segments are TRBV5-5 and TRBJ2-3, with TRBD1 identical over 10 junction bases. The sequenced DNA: TGTGCCAGCAGCTTGGCCCTCCCGACAGGGGGCGCCACAGATACGCAGTATTTT. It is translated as CASSLALPTGGATDTQYF.